This TCR beta chain was retrieved from a study of cytomegalovirus exposure and HLA in healthy donors. PCR involved 60 Vbeta and 13 Jbeta primers. Original processing methods: Counted up in a later analysis, unique TCR beta chains came to approximately 83 million, with around 10 million shared. Assay: immunoSEQ multiplex PCR; the TCRdb copy retains only in-frame clones and omits some. V, J and clone size were drawn from that table, and D and trimming were deduced from the DNA. The sample includes 150,000 to 200,000 clones, over 75% seen only once; the top ten take 2.5% to 3.5%. Concerning this clone: Its antigen remains unknown.

Study observations and caveats: In a later analysis, an Asian-associated ancestry cluster reportedly showed fewer N-insertions than the roughly 650-donor mean.

This CDR3 has 13 residues. After removal of 5 bases from V and 5 bases from J, the junction contained 2 bases not matched to a gene. Per germline, CDR1 SGHTA and CDR2 FQGTGA. The sequencing sample was made of PBMCs. V is TRBV7-3 and J is TRBJ2-7; TRBD2 aligns across 11 bases. This clonotype was obtained from a female donor in good health and CMV-seronegative. CDR3 amino acids: CASSLAGGNEQYF. Here the CDR3 DNA reads TGTGCCAGCAGCCTAGCGGGAGGTAACGAGCAGTACTTC.